This TCR beta chain was found in a study of PD-L1 blockade in urothelial cancer. Overall study: Patients, treated from about 2014 onward, received atezolizumab 1,200 mg intravenously every 3 weeks. Analyses used blood from 3 weeks (second dose) and 6 weeks after treatment start.

The V and J ends lost 0 bases and 0 bases respectively, with 10 bases between them. Per the germline V gene, CDR1 is SGHNT and CDR2 is YYREEE (reference sequence). CDR3 length: 16 residues. TCRdb keeps only in-frame clones here, not all; method: immunoSEQ multiplex PCR. Counted here are 40,000 or so clones, around 88% occurring once; the ten biggest clones make up roughly a quarter. Specified time point: peripheral blood 6 weeks after treatment start. The chain joins TRBV5-4 to TRBJ1-3; D unclear. This sequence originates from a man aged 60 to 75 with urothelial cancer. The sample in question was PBMCs, obtained around atezolizumab (anti-PD-L1) treatment. This CDR3 is CASSLDLQLSGNTIYF. The CDR3 coding sequence is TGTGCCAGCAGCTTGGATTTACAGCTCTCTGGAAACACCATATATTTT. Variable domain in full (rest from reference TRBV5-4 and TRBJ1-3): ETGVTQSPTHLIKTRGQQVTLRCSSQSGHNTVSWYQQALGQGPQFIFQYYREEENGRGNFPPRFSGLQFPNYSSELNVNALELDDSALYLCASSLDLQLSGNTIYFGEGSWLTVV.